Below, 13 T cell receptor beta chains from the same sample are listed, as sequenced in a study of CD8+ T cells in alopecia areata. The treatment here: oral pan-JAK inhibitor, 5-10 mg twice daily. Punch biopsies of lesional scalp, plus peripheral blood, were taken from alopecia areata patients. RNA was extracted and reverse transcribed into cDNA as the sequencing template. Profiling relied on immunoSEQ multiplex PCR, and the TCRdb table lists in-frame clones only, not all of them. The sample lists under 4,500 clones, roughly 70% occurring once. Sequences were derived from skin, sampled at week 24, from a patient treated with tofacitinib. Source of these receptors: a human donor with alopecia areata.

This chain joins TRBV18 and TRBJ2-3; perhaps TRBD2 as D (6 bases). Trimming cost V 6 bases and J 1 base, with 20 bases left between them. CDR1 KGHSH and CDR2 LQKENI come from the germline V gene. This CDR3 has 17 amino acids. The CDR3 region has the DNA TGTGCCAGCTCCCCGGCTCTGGGCGGGGCCGGCACAGATACGCAGTATTTT. This codes for CASSPALGGAGTDTQYF.

This clone was seen a few times. The chain links TRBV28 to TRBJ2-7, with D possibly TRBD1 on 6 matching bases. The ends were cut back, 9 bases at V and 2 bases at J, with 17 bases in the middle. CDR3 size: 14 residues. The germline gives CDR1 MDHEN, CDR2 SYDVKM. The CDR3, as DNA: TGTGCCAGTGGGGGCCTTACGACCACCTACGAGCAGTACTTC. It translates to CASGGLTTTYEQYF.

This chain joins TRBV28 and TRBJ2-4, with a weak D call TRBD1 (6 bases). CDR3 size: 17 residues. V was cut by 4 bases and J by 0 bases, with 16 bases left in between. Germline V gene sequence: CDR1 MDHEN, CDR2 SYDVKM. The CDR3 DNA reads as TGTGCCAGCAGTTCTGTCTGGGGGACATTAGCCAAAAACATTCAGTACTTC. This gives the protein CASSSVWGTLAKNIQYF.

The chain recombines TRBV7-2 with TRBJ2-1; D assignment may be TRBD1 or TRBD2 (6 bases each). The CDR3 contains 15 residues. V lost 0 bases and J 2 bases, leaving 8 bases between the germline ends. From germline, CDR1 is SGHTA and CDR2 FQGNSA. Here the CDR3 reads CASSLAGGPYNEQFF. The CDR3 nucleotides are TGTGCCAGCAGCTTAGCGGGGGGCCCCTACAATGAGCAGTTCTTC.

The CDR3 loop reads CASSDTRTGGLTEAFF. The CDR3 DNA is TGTGCCAGCAGCGACACCCGGACAGGGGGCTTAACTGAAGCTTTCTTT. V gene TRBV5-8 combines with J gene TRBJ1-1, with 11 nucleotides matching TRBD1. With 4 bases clipped from V and 5 bases from J, the junction kept 10 bases outside the gene matches. CDR1 is SGHTS, CDR2 YDEGEE, per germline. The CDR3 extends over 16 amino acids.

V usage is TRBV19 and J usage is TRBJ1-6, with 7 bases aligning to TRBD1. The germline gives CDR1 LNHDA, CDR2 SQIVND (reference sequence). The CDR3 is 15 residues long. With V trimmed by 6 bases and J by 6 bases, 8 bases remained unmatched. CDR3 nucleotide sequence: TGTGCCAGTAGCACGTCTGGGACAGCTAATTCACCCCTCCACTTT. Translation gives CASSTSGTANSPLHF.

The chain uses TRBV6-1 and TRBJ1-1; D possibly corresponds to TRBD1 (5 bases). Trimming pared 3 bases from V and 7 bases from J, leaving 18 bases between. CDR3 length equals 15 residues. From germline, CDR1 is MNHNS and CDR2 SASEGT. The CDR3, as DNA: TGTGCCAGCAGTGACTTACCGGGGCGAAGAGGTGAAGCTTTCTTT. As protein: CASSDLPGRRGEAFF.

J is TRBJ2-7 and V is TRBV5-5, with a tentative D call TRBD2 (6 bases). The V end lost 4 bases, the J end lost 3 bases, and 17 bases lay between the germline ends. Germline V gene data show CDR1 as SGHKS and CDR2 as YYEKEE (reference sequence). The CDR3 consists of 15 residues. CDR3 loop: CASSPTGLQLYEQYF. The CDR3 coding sequence is TGTGCCAGCAGCCCCACGGGACTTCAGCTCTACGAGCAGTACTTC.

This clone was recorded only once. The chain couples TRBV30 to TRBJ2-1, with 9 bases that match TRBD1. This CDR3 contains 13 residues. V lost 6 bases to trimming and J lost 4 bases; unmatched junction nucleotides: 4. CDR1 and CDR2 (germline): GTSNPN, SVGIG (reference sequence). CDR3 region: CACRQGEYNEQFF. CDR3 DNA sequence: TGTGCCTGCAGACAGGGGGAATACAATGAGCAGTTCTTC. The variable domain in full, with the rest retrieved from reference TRBV30 and TRBJ2-1, is SQTIHQWPATLVQPVGSPLSLECTVEGTSNPNLYWYRQAAGRGLQLLFYSVGIGQISSEVPQNLSASRPQDRQFILSSKKLLLSDSGFYLCACRQGEYNEQFFGPGTRLTVL.

A note on this clone: One junction end does not reproduce the germline sequence, and a read error may be involved. Other DNA sequences within the sample encode an identical CDR3. This sequence joins TRBV19 and TRBJ2-7; either TRBD1 or TRBD2 may supply D (5 bases each). Germline CDR1 LNHDA, CDR2 SQIVND (reference sequence). CDR3 length: 14 residues. The CDR3 protein is CASSRGYSSYEQYF. The CDR3 DNA reads as TGTGCCAGTAGTAGGGGGTATAGCTCCTACGAGCAATACTTC.

The genes are TRBV19 and TRBJ2-1; D not certain. V lost 2 bases to trimming and J lost 0 bases, with 8 bases between them. This CDR3 has 15 amino acids. Germline V gives CDR1 LNHDA, CDR2 SQIVND (reference sequence). Here the CDR3 reads CASSIIGNSYNEQFF. The DNA for the CDR3 is TGTGCCAGTAGTATAATAGGAAACTCCTACAATGAGCAGTTCTTC.

This clone was observed once. This same CDR3 is encoded by further DNA sequences in the sample. The V gene is TRBV25-1, the J gene TRBJ2-7; no firm D call. The germline V gene has CDR1 MGHDK and CDR2 SYGVNS. The CDR3 has 14 residues. Trimming took 2 bases from V and 5 from J, leaving 13 bases between them. The CDR3 DNA follows: TGTGCCAGCAGTGAACCTGACGACTGGGACGAGCAGTACTTC. As protein: CASSEPDDWDEQYF.

The CDR3 DNA follows: TGTGCCAGCACTAAAGCTAGGGCCTCTGGGGCCAACGTCCTGACTTTC. Encoded protein: CASTKARASGANVLTF. The chain carries TRBV2 and TRBJ2-6; D call uncertain. Trimming removed 7 bases from V and 0 bases from J, with 13 bases in between. The CDR3 covers 16 residues. Germline V gene sequence: CDR1 SNHLY, CDR2 FYNNEI.